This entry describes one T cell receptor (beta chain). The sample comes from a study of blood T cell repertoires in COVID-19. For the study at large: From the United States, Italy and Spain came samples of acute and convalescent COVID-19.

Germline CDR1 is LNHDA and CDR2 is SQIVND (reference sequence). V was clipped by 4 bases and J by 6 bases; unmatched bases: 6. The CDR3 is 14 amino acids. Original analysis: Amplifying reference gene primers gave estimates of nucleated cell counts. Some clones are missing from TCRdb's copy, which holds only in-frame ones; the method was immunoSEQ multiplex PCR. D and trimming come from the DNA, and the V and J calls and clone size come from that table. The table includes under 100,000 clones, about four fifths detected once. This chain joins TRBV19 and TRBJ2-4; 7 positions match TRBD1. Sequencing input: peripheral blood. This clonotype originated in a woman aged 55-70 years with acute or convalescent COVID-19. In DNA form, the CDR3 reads TGTGCCAGTAGTAACAGGGGAAGGGGAAACATTCAGTACTTC. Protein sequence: CASSNRGRGNIQYF. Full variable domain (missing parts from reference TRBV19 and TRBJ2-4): DGGITQSPKYLFRKEGQNVTLSCEQNLNHDAMYWYRQDPGQGLRLIYYSQIVNDFQKGDIAEGYSVSREKKESFPLTVTSAQKNPTAFYLCASSNRGRGNIQYFGAGTRLSVL.